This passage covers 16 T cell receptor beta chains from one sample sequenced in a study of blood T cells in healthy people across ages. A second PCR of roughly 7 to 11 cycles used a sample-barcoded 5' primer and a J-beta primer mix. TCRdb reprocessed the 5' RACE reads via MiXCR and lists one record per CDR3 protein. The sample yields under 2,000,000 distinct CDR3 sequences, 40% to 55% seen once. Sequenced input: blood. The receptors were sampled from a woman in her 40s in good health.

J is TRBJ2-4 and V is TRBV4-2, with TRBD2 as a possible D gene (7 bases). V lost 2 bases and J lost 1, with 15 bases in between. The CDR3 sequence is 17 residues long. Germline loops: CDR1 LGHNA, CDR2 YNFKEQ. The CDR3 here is CASSQPGGLRAKNIQYF. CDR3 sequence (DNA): TGTGCCAGCAGCCAACCCGGGGGGCTTAGGGCCAAAAACATTCAGTACTTC.

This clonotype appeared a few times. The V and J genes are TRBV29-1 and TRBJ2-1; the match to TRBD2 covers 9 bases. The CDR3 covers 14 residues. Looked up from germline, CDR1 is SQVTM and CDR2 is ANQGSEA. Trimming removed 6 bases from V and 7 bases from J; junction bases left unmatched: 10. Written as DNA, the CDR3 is TGCAGCGTGATTCGGGGCGGGGGGGGTAATGAGCAGTTCTTC. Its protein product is CSVIRGGGGNEQFF.

In DNA, the CDR3 is TGCAGTGCTACACCCGGCACAGGGTTTAATGAAAAACTGTTTTTT. Protein sequence: CSATPGTGFNEKLFF. The chain couples TRBV20-1 to TRBJ1-4; D is perhaps TRBD1 (6 bases). V lost 4 bases, J lost 4 bases, and 16 bases lay in between. This CDR3 contains 15 residues. CDR1 is DFQATT and CDR2 is SNEGSKA in the germline V gene (reference sequence).

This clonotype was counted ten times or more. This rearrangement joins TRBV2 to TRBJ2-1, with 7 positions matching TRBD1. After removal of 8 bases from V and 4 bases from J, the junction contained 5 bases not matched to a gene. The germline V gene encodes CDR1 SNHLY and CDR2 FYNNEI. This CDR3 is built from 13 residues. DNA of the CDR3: TGTGCCAGCTCGGGACAGAATTACAATGAGCAGTTCTTC. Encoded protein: CASSGQNYNEQFF.

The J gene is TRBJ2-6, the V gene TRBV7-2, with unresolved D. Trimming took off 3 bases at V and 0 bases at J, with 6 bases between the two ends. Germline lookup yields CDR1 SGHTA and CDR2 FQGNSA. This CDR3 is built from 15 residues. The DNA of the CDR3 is TGTGCCAGCAGCTTTTACGACTCTGGGGCCAACGTCCTGACTTTC. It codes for CASSFYDSGANVLTF.

The CDR3 loop is CASSSPTRASGGSYNEQFF. Written as DNA, the CDR3 is TGCGCCAGCAGCTCACCAACTCGGGCTAGCGGGGGTTCTTACAATGAGCAGTTCTTC. The chain is built from TRBV5-1 and TRBJ2-1; 10 positions match TRBD2. The CDR3 length is 19 residues. Germline V CDR1 and CDR2: SGHRS, YFSETQ. V dropped 3 bases and J dropped 4; count of bases not matched to a gene: 16.

The CDR3 DNA follows: TGTGCCAGCAGGGCGAAGACAGGATCTTCCTACGAGCAGTACTTC. Translating gives CASRAKTGSSYEQYF. The chain has TRBV28 and TRBJ2-7; D is perhaps TRBD1 (6 bases). From germline, CDR1 is MDHEN and CDR2 SYDVKM. V shed 6 bases and J shed 1 base, with 16 bases lying between them. This CDR3 comprises 15 residues. Full variable domain (outside the CDR3, taken from reference TRBV28 and TRBJ2-7): DVKVTQSSRYLVKRTGEKVFLECVQDMDHENMFWYRQDPGLGLRLIYFSYDVKMKEKGDIPEGYSVSREKKERFSLILESASTNQTSMYLCASRAKTGSSYEQYFGPGTRLTVT.

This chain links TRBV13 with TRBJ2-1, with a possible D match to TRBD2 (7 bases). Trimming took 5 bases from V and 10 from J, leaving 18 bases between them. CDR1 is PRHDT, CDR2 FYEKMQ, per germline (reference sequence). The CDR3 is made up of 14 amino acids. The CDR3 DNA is TGTGCCAGCAGCCTGAGAGGGGGGGCGGGGGAGCAGTTCTTC. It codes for CASSLRGGAGEQFF. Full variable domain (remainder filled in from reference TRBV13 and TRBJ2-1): AAGVIQSPRHLIKEKRETATLKCYPIPRHDTVYWYQQGPGQDPQFLISFYEKMQSDKGSIPDRFSAQQFSDYHSELNMSSLELGDSALYFCASSLRGGAGEQFFGPGTRLTVL.

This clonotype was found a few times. The CDR3 loop reads CASSSTSGEAEQFF. CDR3 in DNA: TGTGCCAGCAGCTCGACTAGCGGGGAGGCTGAGCAGTTCTTC. The rearrangement uses TRBV7-3 and TRBJ2-1, with 11 bases identical to TRBD2. Per the germline V gene, CDR1 is SGHTA and CDR2 is FQGTGA. V gave up 4 bases and J gave up 9 bases; unmatched junction bases: 5. The CDR3 covers 14 residues.

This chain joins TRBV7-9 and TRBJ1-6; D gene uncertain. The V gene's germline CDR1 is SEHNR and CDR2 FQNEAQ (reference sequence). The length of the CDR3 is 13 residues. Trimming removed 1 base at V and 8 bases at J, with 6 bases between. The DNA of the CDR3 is TGTGCCAGCAGCTTAGGGTTTGATTCACCCCTCCACTTT. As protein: CASSLGFDSPLHF.

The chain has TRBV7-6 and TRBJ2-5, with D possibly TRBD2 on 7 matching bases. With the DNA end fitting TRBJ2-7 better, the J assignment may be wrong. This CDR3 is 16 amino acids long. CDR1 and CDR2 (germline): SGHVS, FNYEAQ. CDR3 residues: CASSLWGGPGAYEQYF. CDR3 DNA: TGTGCCAGCAGCTTGTGGGGGGGGCCGGGCGCCTACGAGCAGTACTTC.

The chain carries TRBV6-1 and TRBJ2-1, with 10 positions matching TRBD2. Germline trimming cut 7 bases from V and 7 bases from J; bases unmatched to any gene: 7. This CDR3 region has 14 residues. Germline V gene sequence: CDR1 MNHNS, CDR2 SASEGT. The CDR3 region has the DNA TGTGCCAGCACGGGGAGCGGGGGGGCTAATGAGCAGTTCTTC. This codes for CASTGSGGANEQFF.

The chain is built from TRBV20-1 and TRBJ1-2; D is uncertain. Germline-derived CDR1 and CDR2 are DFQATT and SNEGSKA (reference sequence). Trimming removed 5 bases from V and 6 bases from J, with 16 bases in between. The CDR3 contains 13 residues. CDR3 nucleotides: TGCAGTGCTCCATATCAAGGTGGGGATGGCTACACCTTC. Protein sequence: CSAPYQGGDGYTF.

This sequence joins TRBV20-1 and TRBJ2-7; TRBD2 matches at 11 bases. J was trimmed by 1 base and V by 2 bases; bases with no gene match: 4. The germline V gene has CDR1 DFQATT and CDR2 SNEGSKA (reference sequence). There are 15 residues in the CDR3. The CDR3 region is CSARHTSGGSYEQYF. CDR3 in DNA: TGCAGTGCTAGACACACTAGCGGGGGTTCCTACGAGCAGTACTTC.

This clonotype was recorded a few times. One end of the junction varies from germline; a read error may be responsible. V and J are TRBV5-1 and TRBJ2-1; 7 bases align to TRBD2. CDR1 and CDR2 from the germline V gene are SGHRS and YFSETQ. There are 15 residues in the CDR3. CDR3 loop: CASSENSGWGNEQFF. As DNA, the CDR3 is TGTGCCAGCAGCGAAAATAGCGGGTGGGGCAATGAGCAGTTCTTC.

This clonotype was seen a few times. As DNA, the CDR3 is TGCGCCAGCAGCTCGGAGGGAAACATTCAGTACTTC. Residues: CASSSEGNIQYF. The V and J genes are TRBV5-1 and TRBJ2-7; TRBD2 might be the D (6 bases). The J call may be mistaken, given a closer DNA end match to TRBJ2-4. The V gene's germline CDR1 is SGHRS and CDR2 YFSETQ. CDR3 length: 12 amino acids.